This TCR beta chain was identified during a study of PD-1 blockade in classical Hodgkin lymphoma. Study details: Each patient was given nivolumab 3 mg/kg through a vein every 2 weeks.

Turning to this clone: Its antigen is unknown.

V gave up 4 bases and J gave up 5 bases, with 12 bases separating them. CDR1 and CDR2 from the germline V gene are GTSNPN and SVGIG (reference sequence). There are 13 residues in the CDR3. Assay used: immunoSEQ multiplex PCR; TCRdb lists only in-frame clones, some missing. The repertoire includes 20,000 or so clones, 76% of them detected once, and 20% to 25% sits in the top ten. The time point denotes: cycle 4 day 1 (C4D1), after about 6 weeks of nivolumab. All patients relapsed after autologous stem cell transplantation, and brentuximab vedotin exposure varied. When best responses were assessed, they were complete response, partial response or progressive disease. Study conclusions and caveats: Baseline diversity was lower in partial responders and progressors than complete responders. Relapsed/refractory patients reportedly had lower baseline diversity than newly diagnosed patients.

The V and J genes are TRBV30 and TRBJ1-5; D gene ambiguous. This TCR was sampled from a human donor with classical Hodgkin lymphoma. The input for sequencing was peripheral blood mononuclear cells (PBMCs), taken before the fourth cycle of nivolumab. DNA of the CDR3: TGTGCCTGGAACCAAGGCTTAGATCAGCCCCAGCATTTT. The encoded protein is CAWNQGLDQPQHF.